The present TCR beta chain was sequenced within a study of T cells in localized non-small cell lung cancer. Only in-frame clones appear in the TCRdb table, and some are missing; sequencing was by immunoSEQ multiplex PCR. This sample has 55,000 to 80,000 clones, with 84% found just once. Study conclusions and caveats: The study linked higher blood T cell density to longer overall survival.

Germline assignment: CDR1 LNHDA and CDR2 SQIVND (reference sequence). Unmatched junction bases numbered 7, after V lost 3 bases and J lost 6 bases. This CDR3 spans 15 amino acids. Worth noting for this clone: Antigen: not known.

The sample consisted of peripheral blood, taken before any cancer treatment. The rearrangement uses TRBV19 and TRBJ1-5; 8 nucleotides align to TRBD1. The receptor was derived from a female donor older than 55 with stage I lung adenocarcinoma. CDR3 nucleotide sequence: TGTGCCAGTAGTATTGGACAGGGTAATGCTCAGCCCCAGCATTTT. It yields the protein CASSIGQGNAQPQHF.